These 30 T cell receptor beta chains share one sample of origin, sequenced in a study of T-cell memory formation after mild COVID-19. A single record per CDR3 protein comes from TCRdb applying MiXCR to the 5' RACE reads. The profile shows around 180,000 distinct CDR3 sequences, about 18% of them singletons. Sequenced material: PBMCs or a T cell subset sorted from them (not recorded which). All receptors come from a man aged 18 to 30 who had mild COVID-19 (a few samples of this study predate the infection). Cell type and time point are not known.

The sample holds a few counts of this clonotype. The chain is built from TRBV12-3 or TRBV12-4 and TRBJ1-1, with 8 positions matching TRBD1. Trimming removed 1 base from V and 1 base from J; junction bases left unmatched: 5. This CDR3 comprises 16 residues. The CDR3 loop is CASSLGITGGNTEAFF. CDR3 bases: TGTGCCAGCAGTTTAGGGATTACAGGGGGGAACACTGAAGCTTTCTTT.

The rearrangement links TRBV4-2 to TRBJ2-3; D is ambiguous. Between the trimmed V and J ends, which lost 3 bases and 2 bases, there was a span of 6 bases. Germline-derived CDR1 and CDR2 are LGHNA and YNFKEQ. This CDR3 is built from 13 residues. CDR3 residues: CASSQLATDTQYF. CDR3 DNA sequence: TGTGCCAGCAGCCAGTTAGCCACAGATACGCAGTATTTT.

The chain combines TRBV12-3 or TRBV12-4 with TRBJ2-7; no definite D call. This CDR3 has 13 residues. Trimming stripped 7 bases from V and 1 base from J, with 11 bases between. The CDR3 DNA reads as TGTGCCAGCAAGGCACCGAATTCCTACGAGCAGTACGTC. Protein sequence: CASKAPNSYEQYV.

The chain recombines TRBV7-9 with TRBJ2-5; possibly TRBD2 for D (6 bases). CDR3 length: 12 amino acids. V was cut by 5 bases and J by 7 bases, with 11 bases left in between. Germline CDR1 is SEHNR and CDR2 is FQNEAQ (reference sequence). In DNA form, the CDR3 reads TGTGCCAGCAGCACGGGACTCCTGACCCAGTACTTC. It yields the protein CASSTGLLTQYF.

This clonotype was counted a few times. The chain carries TRBV13 and TRBJ2-7; perhaps TRBD2 as D (5 bases). The CDR3 spans 15 residues. V lost 5 bases, J lost 2 bases, and 16 bases lay in between. Germline V lookup: CDR1 PRHDT, CDR2 FYEKMQ (reference sequence). The CDR3 protein is CASSRGHLQPYEQYV. CDR3 DNA sequence: TGTGCCAGCAGCCGGGGTCATCTCCAGCCCTACGAGCAGTACGTC.

Details on this clonotype: A clone one base away is much larger, so this may be a read error. The chain couples TRBV28 to TRBJ2-7, with D possibly being TRBD1 (5 bases). There are 12 residues in the CDR3. The germline V gene encodes CDR1 MDHEN and CDR2 SYDVKM. With 10 bases removed from V and 5 bases from J, the gap between germline ends came to 15 bases. In DNA form, the CDR3 reads TGTGCCACGGGCCGGCAGGGCAACGAGCAGTACGTC. Its protein product is CATGRQGNEQYV.

This clonotype was counted between two and nine times. The rearrangement links TRBV3-1 to TRBJ1-1, with 11 bases lining up with TRBD1. Germline CDR1 LGHDT, CDR2 YNNKEL (reference sequence). The CDR3 is made up of 14 amino acids. Losses at the gene ends were 6 bases for V and 7 bases for J; bases not matched to a gene: 7. CDR3 sequence reads: CASRGTGGQGEAFF. CDR3 nucleotide sequence: TGTGCCAGCAGGGGGACAGGGGGACAGGGTGAAGCTTTCTTT.

This clonotype was detected a few times. The chain recombines TRBV29-1 with TRBJ1-4; 12 bases are shared with TRBD1. Germline assignment: CDR1 SQVTM and CDR2 ANQGSEA. The trim removed 8 bases at V and 10 bases at J, leaving 5 bases unmatched. The CDR3 is 12 amino acids. In DNA, the CDR3 is TGCAGCTCCGGGACAGGGGGCGGAAAACTGTTTTTT. This encodes CSSGTGGGKLFF.

The rearrangement links TRBV5-1 to TRBJ2-1, with 8 bases identical to TRBD1. The V gene's germline CDR1 is SGHRS and CDR2 YFSETQ. V lost 8 bases to trimming and J lost 5 bases; unmatched junction nucleotides: 9. The CDR3 totals 14 residues. The CDR3 here is CASRTGKGHNEQFF. CDR3 DNA: TGCGCCAGTCGGACAGGGAAGGGACACAATGAGCAGTTCTTC.

In this sample, this clonotype turned up a few times. V is TRBV6-2 or TRBV6-3 and J is TRBJ2-1; TRBD1 is a possible D gene (6 bases). Germline CDR1 reads MNHEY; CDR2 reads SVGEGT. V lost 0 bases and J 0 bases, leaving 12 bases between the germline ends. This CDR3 spans 17 amino acids. CDR3 coding DNA: TGTGCCAGCAGTTACTCCAGGGGCCGCAGCTCCTACAATGAGCAGTTCTTC. Translation gives CASSYSRGRSSYNEQFF.

This chain uses TRBV9 with TRBJ1-6; TRBD1 might be the D (5 bases). Germline CDR1 is SGDLS and CDR2 is YYNGEE. With 3 bases removed from V and 11 bases from J, the gap between germline ends came to 9 bases. The CDR3 extends over 12 amino acids. The CDR3 sequence is CASSAGPPPLHF. The CDR3 DNA follows: TGTGCCAGCAGCGCAGGGCCGCCACCCCTCCACTTT.

This clonotype has more than one count but fewer than ten. V usage is TRBV12-3 or TRBV12-4 and J usage is TRBJ1-2, with D possibly being TRBD1 (6 bases). Trimming took off 7 bases at V and 2 bases at J, with 11 bases between the two ends. CDR3 length: 13 residues. As DNA, the CDR3 is TGTGCCAGCAACCCGGGACAAAACTATGGCTACACCTTC. Protein sequence: CASNPGQNYGYTF.

The DNA for the CDR3 is TGTGCCAGCAGCTTGTTAGGGGGCAATCAGCCCCAGCATTTT. Protein product: CASSLLGGNQPQHF. The chain recombines TRBV5-5 with TRBJ1-5; D is possibly TRBD1 (5 bases). The CDR3 contains 14 residues. The germline V gene encodes CDR1 SGHKS and CDR2 YYEKEE (reference sequence). Trimming shortened V by 1 base and J by 2 bases, and 7 bases separated the two germline ends.

Ten or more counts support this clonotype. This sequence joins TRBV4-3 and TRBJ2-1; a weak D match, TRBD2 (6 bases). The length of the CDR3 is 13 residues. The germline V gene has CDR1 LGHNA and CDR2 YSLEER. The ends were cut back, 0 bases at V and 8 bases at J, with 8 bases in the middle. CDR3 loop: CASSQDWRDEQFF. The CDR3 DNA reads TGCGCCAGCAGCCAAGATTGGAGGGATGAGCAGTTCTTC.

The J gene is TRBJ2-3, the V gene TRBV12-3 or TRBV12-4; the D is unclear. The CDR3 is made up of 16 amino acids. The V end lost 3 bases, the J end lost 0 bases, and 13 bases lay between the germline ends. This chain's CDR3 is CASSLGISGSTDTQYF. The CDR3, as DNA: TGTGCCAGCAGTTTGGGGATTTCGGGTAGCACAGATACGCAGTATTTT.

This clonotype was seen only a few times. The chain combines TRBV28 with TRBJ2-5, with TRBD1 matching 9 bases. The junction had 8 bases not matched to a gene; V was cut back by 4 bases and J by 5 bases. This CDR3 contains 15 residues. From germline, CDR1 is MDHEN and CDR2 SYDVKM. For the CDR3, the DNA is TGTGCCAGCAGTTCCCCCGGGACAGGGTGGGAGACCCAGTACTTC. This codes for CASSSPGTGWETQYF.

This clonotype occurred once. V usage is TRBV20-1 and J usage is TRBJ1-6; no reliable D call. Germline-derived CDR1 and CDR2 are DFQATT and SNEGSKA (reference sequence). CDR3 size: 13 residues. V was cut by 1 base and J by 3 bases, with 4 bases left in between. The CDR3 here is CSARGVYNSPLHF. The DNA for the CDR3 is TGCAGTGCTAGAGGCGTCTATAATTCACCCCTCCACTTT.

This sequence joins TRBV29-1 and TRBJ2-3, with 7 bases that match TRBD2. Germline V lookup: CDR1 SQVTM, CDR2 ANQGSEA. V was pared by 7 bases and J by 2 bases, with 6 bases of the junction left unmatched. The CDR3 consists of 13 residues. CDR3 sequence (DNA): TGCAGCGCCGGGACTATCCTCACAGATACGCAGTATTTT. Its translation is CSAGTILTDTQYF.

The chain joins TRBV19 to TRBJ1-3; D is unclear. Looked up from germline, CDR1 is LNHDA and CDR2 is SQIVND (reference sequence). The CDR3 covers 12 residues. V was trimmed by 3 bases and J by 4 bases, leaving 4 bases between them. The CDR3 here is CASSMEGNTIYF. The CDR3 DNA reads as TGTGCCAGTAGTATGGAGGGAAACACCATATATTTT.

The rearrangement links TRBV5-6 to TRBJ1-2, with D unclear. Trimming stripped 4 bases from V and 2 bases from J, with 6 bases between. The germline CDR1 and CDR2 sequences are SGHDT and YYEEEE. The CDR3 spans 12 residues. The CDR3 sequence is CASSRWNYGYTF. DNA of the CDR3: TGTGCCAGCAGCAGATGGAACTATGGCTACACCTTC.

The CDR3 DNA follows: TGTGCCAGCAGTAGAGACAATGAGCAGTTCTTC. Protein product: CASSRDNEQFF. The genes are TRBV28 and TRBJ2-1; D not certain. Deletions cut 5 bases from V and 5 bases from J, with 4 bases between. The length of the CDR3 is 11 residues. Germline-derived CDR1 and CDR2 are MDHEN and SYDVKM.

This clonotype was seen only a few times. The chain employs TRBV5-5 and TRBJ1-1; 10 positions match TRBD1. Germline CDR1 SGHKS, CDR2 YYEKEE (reference sequence). The CDR3 contains 13 residues. J lost 11 bases, V lost 1 base, and 5 bases had no gene match. CDR3 amino acids: CASSLSMGQGAFF. As DNA, the CDR3 is TGTGCCAGCAGCTTGTCCATGGGACAGGGGGCTTTCTTT.

This clonotype was seen a few times. The chain couples TRBV10-3 to TRBJ2-2, with TRBD2 matching over 8 bases. J was trimmed by 7 bases and V by 2 bases; bases with no gene match: 12. Germline V gene sequence: CDR1 ENHRY, CDR2 SYGVKD. This CDR3 has 17 amino acids. The CDR3 DNA is TGTGCCATCAGTGAGCCCACTAAGCGGGGGCAGGACGGGGAGCTGTTTTTT. Translation: CAISEPTKRGQDGELFF.

The chain carries TRBV7-2 and TRBJ1-5; the D gene is possibly TRBD1 (6 bases). Trimming took off 6 bases at V and 7 bases at J, with 13 bases between the two ends. Per the germline V gene, CDR1 is SGHTA and CDR2 is FQGNSA. This CDR3 is built from 13 residues. The CDR3: CASSTQGDQPQHF. DNA of the CDR3: TGTGCCAGCAGTACACAGGGTGACCAGCCCCAGCATTTT. Based on the CDR3 plus reference TRBV7-2 and TRBJ1-5, the full variable domain is GAGVSQSPSNKVTEKGKDVELRCDPISGHTALYWYRQSLGQGLEFLIYFQGNSAPDKSGLPSDRFSAERTGGSVSTLTIQRTQQEDSAVYLCASSTQGDQPQHFGDGTRLSIL.

This clonotype has more than one count but fewer than ten. This chain links TRBV7-3 with TRBJ2-1; D remains ambiguous. The CDR3 covers 15 residues. V lost 0 bases, J lost 0 bases, and 6 bases lay in between. Per germline, CDR1 SGHTA and CDR2 FQGTGA. CDR3 bases: TGTGCCAGCAGCTTAACCCCGAGCTCCTACAATGAGCAGTTCTTC. It specifies CASSLTPSSYNEQFF. Based on the CDR3 plus reference TRBV7-3 and TRBJ2-1, the full variable domain is GAGVSQTPSNKVTEKGKYVELRCDPISGHTALYWYRQSLGQGPEFLIYFQGTGAADDSGLPNDRFFAVRPEGSVSTLKIQRTERGDSAVYLCASSLTPSSYNEQFFGPGTRLTVL.

The chain couples TRBV7-9 to TRBJ1-2, with D perhaps TRBD1 (6 bases). The CDR3 totals 13 residues. Germline V lookup: CDR1 SEHNR, CDR2 FQNEAQ (reference sequence). V dropped 5 bases and J dropped 8 bases, with 15 bases sitting between them. The CDR3 coding sequence is TGTGCCAGCAGCCCAGTCGGGGGGGGCGGCTACACCTTC. Amino acids: CASSPVGGGGYTF.

The chain has TRBV7-9 and TRBJ1-5; the D gene is possibly TRBD1 (6 bases). CDR3 size: 16 residues. V shed 5 bases and J shed 6 bases, with 20 bases lying between them. Germline values: CDR1 SEHNR, CDR2 FQNEAQ (reference sequence). In nucleotides, the CDR3 is TGTGCCAGCAGCCGATACGGATCGGGGGCCCCTCAGCCCCAGCATTTT. Encoded protein: CASSRYGSGAPQPQHF.

The chain couples TRBV11-1 to TRBJ2-7, with no clear D. The CDR3 is made up of 14 amino acids. The ends were cut back, 5 bases at V and 3 bases at J, with 14 bases in the middle. Germline values: CDR1 SGHAT, CDR2 FQDESV (reference sequence). This CDR3 reads CASSPSGQLYEQYV. The CDR3 DNA is TGTGCCAGCAGCCCTTCTGGGCAGCTCTACGAGCAGTACGTC.

V and J are TRBV12-3 or TRBV12-4 and TRBJ1-5; 8 bases line up with TRBD1. V lost 6 bases and J lost 3; bases outside the gene matches: 7. The length of the CDR3 is 15 residues. In DNA, the CDR3 is TGTGCCAGCAGGGGGACAGGAATAATCAATCAGCCCCAGCATTTT. It translates to CASRGTGIINQPQHF.

This clonotype was counted a few times. CDR3 residues: CASSIVAGVSTDTQYF. CDR3 nucleotide sequence: TGTGCCAGCAGCATAGTAGCGGGGGTTAGCACAGATACGCAGTATTTT. This chain connects TRBV5-5 to TRBJ2-3; 9 positions agree with TRBD2. The CDR3 sequence is 16 residues long. CDR1 is SGHKS and CDR2 is YYEKEE in the germline V gene (reference sequence). Unmatched junction bases numbered 6, after V lost 4 bases and J lost 0 bases.